A single sample gave rise to the 29 T cell receptor beta chains below, sequenced in a study of T cells after yellow fever vaccination. TCRdb analysed the 5' RACE reads with MiXCR anew, one entry per CDR3 protein. The data show roughly 500,000 distinct CDR3 sequences, roughly 19% seen once. The sample in question was PBMCs, obtained 15 days after the yellow fever booster vaccination. The receptors were gathered from a man aged 25-45 years who received the YFV17D yellow fever vaccine.

In this sample, this clonotype turned up a few times. The chain carries TRBV7-9 and TRBJ2-1; D is perhaps TRBD1 (6 bases). This CDR3 is built from 12 residues. V lost 6 bases to trimming and J lost 13 bases, with 16 bases between them. Germline V gene data show CDR1 as SEHNR and CDR2 as FQNEAQ (reference sequence). CDR3 nucleotide sequence: TGTGCCAGCAGTATAGGTGGGGGCGGACAGTTCTTC. Translated, it gives CASSIGGGGQFF.

This chain's CDR3 is CSVHLGSNTEAFF. The CDR3 region has the DNA TGCAGCGTTCACCTGGGATCGAACACTGAAGCTTTCTTT. The chain uses TRBV29-1 and TRBJ1-1; unclear D gene. The CDR3 spans 13 residues. Germline CDR1 is SQVTM and CDR2 is ANQGSEA. Trimming took 5 bases from V and 1 from J, leaving 11 bases between them.

The chain links TRBV7-2 to TRBJ2-3, with TRBD2 as a possible D gene (6 bases). CDR3 length: 16 residues. With 4 bases removed from V and 0 bases from J, the gap between germline ends came to 14 bases. CDR1 is SGHTA and CDR2 is FQGNSA in the germline V gene. The CDR3 protein is CASSSWRVPSTDTQYF. In DNA, the CDR3 is TGTGCCAGCAGCTCTTGGAGGGTTCCGAGCACAGATACGCAGTATTTT.

This clonotype was found a few times. This chain uses TRBV15 with TRBJ1-5; D not certain. In germline, CDR1 is LNHNV, CDR2 YYDKDF (reference sequence). This CDR3 has 14 amino acids. The ends were cut back, 3 bases at V and 6 bases at J, with 12 bases in the middle. The CDR3 reads CATSSLETGQPQHF. In DNA form, the CDR3 reads TGTGCCACCAGCAGTCTCGAGACTGGTCAGCCCCAGCATTTT.

The genes are TRBV7-2 and TRBJ2-5; TRBD2 might be the D (5 bases). CDR3 length: 12 residues. Looked up from germline, CDR1 is SGHTA and CDR2 is FQGNSA. V shed 6 bases and J shed 5 bases, with 10 bases lying between them. CDR3 sequence: CASRGGLETQYF. CDR3 DNA: TGTGCCAGCAGGGGCGGGTTGGAGACCCAGTACTTC.

The chain joins TRBV5-1 to TRBJ2-1, with D maybe TRBD1 (6 bases). Germline-derived CDR1 and CDR2 are SGHRS and YFSETQ. The CDR3 is made up of 18 amino acids. V lost 0 bases to trimming and J lost 2 bases, with 18 bases between them. In DNA form, the CDR3 reads TGCGCCAGCAGCTTGGAACCCTCTGGGACACTTACCTACAATGAGCAGTTCTTC. The encoded protein is CASSLEPSGTLTYNEQFF.

The chain combines TRBV29-1 with TRBJ1-6, with 7 bases fitting TRBD1. The germline gives CDR1 SQVTM, CDR2 ANQGSEA. CDR3 length: 13 residues. CDR3 region: CASREGGNSPLHF. CDR3 sequence (DNA): TGCGCATCGAGGGAAGGGGGCAATTCACCCCTCCACTTT.

This clonotype was recorded a few times. This sequence joins TRBV6-2 or TRBV6-3 and TRBJ2-2; maybe TRBD2 (6 bases). The germline V gene has CDR1 MNHEY and CDR2 SVGEGT. V was shortened by 8 bases and J by 0 bases, with 16 bases between the two germline ends. This CDR3 has 16 amino acids. Written as DNA, the CDR3 is TGTGCCAGCGCGCCACTAGCCCTCGCGAACACCGGGGAGCTGTTTTTT. This encodes CASAPLALANTGELFF.

The CDR3 region has the DNA TGTGCCAGCAGTTTAGAGGTCGGGACACCGCATTTT. Amino acid sequence: CASSLEVGTPHF. The chain couples TRBV28 to TRBJ1-5; D may be TRBD1 (6 bases). This CDR3 has 12 residues. CDR1 is MDHEN and CDR2 is SYDVKM in the germline V gene. The V and J ends lost 2 bases and 15 bases respectively, with 14 bases between them.

V gene TRBV2 combines with J gene TRBJ2-1; perhaps TRBD2 as D (6 bases). Trimming stripped 7 bases from V and 6 bases from J, with 13 bases between. Germline CDR1 is SNHLY and CDR2 is FYNNEI. This CDR3 has 13 amino acids. The CDR3 DNA reads as TGTGCCAGCACCCTTGGGACTCCCAATGAGCAGTTCTTC. This translates into CASTLGTPNEQFF.

The chain combines TRBV29-1 with TRBJ2-5, with D possibly matching TRBD1 (6 bases). Trimming left V 6 bases short and J 2 bases short, with 16 bases between. CDR3 length: 14 amino acids. Per germline, CDR1 SQVTM and CDR2 ANQGSEA. This CDR3 reads CSVVNRDKQETQYF. CDR3 nucleotide sequence: TGCAGCGTCGTCAACCGGGACAAACAAGAGACCCAGTACTTC.

The J gene is TRBJ1-6, the V gene TRBV14; D call uncertain. Trimming removed 1 base at V and 7 bases at J, with 14 bases between. The germline V gene encodes CDR1 SGHDN and CDR2 FVKESK. The CDR3 has 16 residues. The CDR3 DNA sequence: TGTGCCAGCAGCCAAGGCACTGGTTCACTGAATTCACCCCTCCACTTT. This sequence encodes CASSQGTGSLNSPLHF.

V is TRBV5-1 and J is TRBJ2-7; 9 positions agree with TRBD1. The CDR3 covers 14 residues. V was pared by 6 bases and J by 5 bases, with 9 bases of the junction left unmatched. Germline CDR1 reads SGHRS; CDR2 reads YFSETQ. The CDR3 spells CASTMGQGYDEQYF. CDR3 bases: TGCGCCAGCACCATGGGACAGGGCTACGACGAGCAGTACTTC.

This clonotype has a handful of counts. This chain joins TRBV28 and TRBJ2-7; 8 bases fit TRBD2. Trimming cost V 3 bases and J 5 bases; bases outside gene matches: 12. Germline CDR1 and CDR2: MDHEN and SYDVKM. The CDR3 has 16 amino acids. The CDR3 DNA reads as TGTGCCAGCAGTTTTCGACTAGCGTCGAGGGTGGACGAGCAGTACTTC. This sequence encodes CASSFRLASRVDEQYF.

The chain is built from TRBV7-2 and TRBJ2-1; D is ambiguous. The CDR3 is made up of 14 amino acids. Germline V CDR1 and CDR2: SGHTA, FQGNSA. Trimming took off 0 bases at V and 4 bases at J, with 7 bases between the two ends. CDR3 DNA sequence: TGTGCCAGCAGCTTAGCCACAGAGTACAATGAGCAGTTCTTC. Amino acid sequence: CASSLATEYNEQFF.

J is TRBJ1-1 and V is TRBV4-3; D not resolved. The CDR3 is 14 amino acids. Germline V gene lookup returns CDR1 LGHNA and CDR2 YSLEER. V dropped 1 base and J dropped 11 bases, with 17 bases sitting between them. The CDR3 region is CASSQGGTKGGAFF. In nucleotides, the CDR3 is TGCGCCAGCAGCCAAGGGGGAACGAAAGGTGGCGCTTTCTTT.

J is TRBJ2-2 and V is TRBV2; D is ambiguous. Germline loops: CDR1 SNHLY, CDR2 FYNNEI. The ends were cut back, 7 bases at V and 4 bases at J, with 10 bases in the middle. CDR3 length: 13 residues. The CDR3 region is CASMGIGTGELFF. CDR3 nucleotide sequence: TGTGCCAGCATGGGTATCGGCACCGGGGAGCTGTTTTTT. The complete variable domain, with remaining parts taken from reference TRBV2 and TRBJ2-2, reads EPEVTQTPSHQVTQMGQEVILRCVPISNHLYFYWYRQILGQKVEFLVSFYNNEISEKSEIFDDQFSVERPDGSNFTLKIRSTKLEDSAMYFCASMGIGTGELFFGEGSRLTVL.

The V gene is TRBV5-1, the J gene TRBJ1-4; possibly TRBD1 for D (5 bases). The CDR3 extends over 14 amino acids. The ends were cut back, 0 bases at V and 6 bases at J, with 9 bases in the middle. The germline V gene encodes CDR1 SGHRS and CDR2 YFSETQ. DNA of the CDR3: TGCGCCAGCAGCTTGGGGGGCTGGGATGAAAAACTGTTTTTT. This translates into CASSLGGWDEKLFF.

The chain is built from TRBV29-1 and TRBJ2-3, with unresolved D. The length of the CDR3 is 12 residues. Germline V lookup: CDR1 SQVTM, CDR2 ANQGSEA. V gave up 5 bases and J gave up 0 bases, with 6 bases separating them. The CDR3 is CSVCPSTDTQYF. CDR3 sequence (DNA): TGCAGCGTTTGTCCAAGCACAGATACGCAGTATTTT.

In regard to this clonotype: One junction end disagrees with the germline gene, perhaps due to a read error. The CDR3 is CASSPGLSVSGANVPTF. CDR3 sequence (DNA): TGTGCCAGCTCACCTGGACTGTCCGTCTCTGGGGCCAACGTCCCGACTTTC. The chain has TRBV18 and TRBJ2-6, with D tentatively TRBD1 or TRBD2 (5 bases each). CDR3 length equals 17 residues. The germline V gene encodes CDR1 KGHSH and CDR2 LQKENI. The full variable domain, in which reference TRBV18 and TRBJ2-6 provide the parts outside the CDR3, is NAGVMQNPRHLVRRRGQEARLRCSPMKGHSHVYWYRQLPEEGLKFMVYLQKENIIDESGMPKERFSAEFPKEGPSILRIQQVVRGDSAAYFCASSPGLSVSGANVPTFGAGSRLTVL.

This clonotype was counted between two and nine times. This sequence joins TRBV29-1 and TRBJ2-5; TRBD1 is a possible D gene (6 bases). The germline V gene has CDR1 SQVTM and CDR2 ANQGSEA. V shed 6 bases and J shed 1 base, with 12 bases lying between them. The CDR3 totals 13 residues. CDR3 in amino acids: CSVAGQFQETQYF. The CDR3 DNA sequence: TGCAGCGTCGCTGGACAGTTCCAAGAGACCCAGTACTTC.

This clonotype was detected a few times. This chain links TRBV5-1 with TRBJ2-2, with D possibly being TRBD1 or TRBD2 (5 bases each). Trimming cost V 0 bases and J 6 bases, with 12 bases left between them. Germline loops: CDR1 SGHRS, CDR2 YFSETQ. This CDR3 has 15 amino acids. The CDR3 loop is CASSLERGVAGELFF. CDR3 coding DNA: TGCGCCAGCAGCTTGGAAAGGGGAGTGGCCGGGGAGCTGTTTTTT.

The chain employs TRBV15 and TRBJ2-7; 9 bases are shared with TRBD1. Germline values: CDR1 LNHNV, CDR2 YYDKDF (reference sequence). CDR3 length equals 16 residues. V lost 4 bases and J lost 6; bases outside the gene matches: 13. CDR3 sequence reads: CATSNFLGDRDCEQYF. CDR3 DNA sequence: TGTGCCACCAGCAATTTTTTAGGGGACAGGGACTGCGAGCAGTACTTC. The complete variable domain, with remaining parts taken from reference TRBV15 and TRBJ2-7, reads DAMVIQNPRYQVTQFGKPVTLSCSQTLNHNVMYWYQQKSSQAPKLLFHYYDKDFNNEADTPDNFQSRRPNTSFCFLDIRSPGLGDTAMYLCATSNFLGDRDCEQYFGPGTRLTVT.

This rearrangement joins TRBV12-3 or TRBV12-4 to TRBJ2-1; 13 bases fit TRBD2. V lost 8 bases, J lost 9 bases, and 4 bases stayed unmatched. The CDR3 is 13 amino acids. The CDR3 protein is CASGTSGTREQFF. CDR3 bases: TGTGCCAGCGGGACTAGCGGGACCCGTGAGCAGTTCTTC.

This clonotype has a single count. The chain uses TRBV29-1 and TRBJ2-1, with 9 positions matching TRBD2. The CDR3 runs 15 residues. V trimming: 3 bases; J trimming: 7 bases; junction bases outside the gene matches: 10. Germline V CDR1 and CDR2: SQVTM, ANQGSEA. CDR3 DNA sequence: TGCAGCGTTGATCTTGCAGCGGGAGGAAGTAATGAGCAGTTCTTC. It encodes CSVDLAAGGSNEQFF.

This clonotype came up a few times. V and J are TRBV10-3 and TRBJ2-1; no clear D gene. Trimming shortened V by 4 bases and J by 5 bases, and 9 bases separated the two germline ends. CDR1 and CDR2 (germline): ENHRY, SYGVKD. This CDR3 contains 13 residues. CDR3 in amino acids: CAISATINNEQFF. For the CDR3, the DNA is TGTGCCATCAGTGCCACTATTAACAATGAGCAGTTCTTC.

This clonotype was seen only a few times. The chain has TRBV7-9 and TRBJ2-3, with 11 bases lining up with TRBD2. The CDR3 runs to 15 residues. V dropped 5 bases and J dropped 4; count of bases not matched to a gene: 5. In germline, CDR1 is SEHNR, CDR2 FQNEAQ (reference sequence). The CDR3 sequence: CASSNLAGGSDTQYF. CDR3 DNA sequence: TGTGCCAGCAGCAACCTAGCGGGAGGCTCAGATACGCAGTATTTT.

The V call is TRBV24-1, the J call TRBJ2-1, with TRBD2 matching over 16 bases. This CDR3 is built from 18 residues. Germline CDR1 is KGHDR and CDR2 is SFDVKD. Trimming took 9 bases from V and 7 from J; bases not matched to a gene: 14. The CDR3 region has the DNA TGTGCCACCCCCTCTGTGGGACTAGCGGGAGGGCCCGATAATGAGCAGTTCTTC. Translating it yields CATPSVGLAGGPDNEQFF.

This clonotype was seen only a few times. This chain links TRBV27 with TRBJ1-4; TRBD1 aligns across 8 bases. The trim removed 6 bases at V and 7 bases at J, leaving 4 bases unmatched. Germline assignment: CDR1 MNHEY and CDR2 SMNVEV (reference sequence). This CDR3 contains 13 residues. The CDR3 nucleotides read TGTGCCAGCAGGGGGACAGGCGGTGAAAAACTGTTTTTT. This translates into CASRGTGGEKLFF.